These 15 T cell receptor beta chains came from one sample sequenced in a study of shared clonotypes between healthy human individuals. Positive CCR7 selection of CD45RO-negative cells yielded the naive CD8 cells, and terminally differentiated effector memory CD45RA+ cells were excluded. Profiling relied on immunoSEQ multiplex PCR, and the TCRdb table lists in-frame clones only, not all of them. The sample holds about 2.1 million clones, 93% seen once. Material for sequencing was naive CD8+ T cells from PBMCs. The receptors come from a man between 18 and 29 years old in good health. Some clones in this sample may be carry-over from other donors' samples.

The chain carries TRBV30 and TRBJ2-7; D not certain. The CDR3 totals 11 residues. The germline V gene encodes CDR1 GTSNPN and CDR2 SVGIG (reference sequence). Written as DNA, the CDR3 is TGTGCTTCTCGGATCTCCTACGAGCAGTACTTC. The encoded protein is CASRISYEQYF.

The V and J genes are TRBV15 and TRBJ2-1, with TRBD2 as a possible D gene (5 bases). CDR3 length: 13 residues. The germline V and J ends were trimmed by 11 bases and 9 bases, with 20 bases remaining between them. Germline V gene sequence: CDR1 LNHNV, CDR2 YYDKDF (reference sequence). CDR3 sequence: CARGLRTEGEQFF. The DNA for the CDR3 is TGTGCCCGTGGGCTCCGGACTGAGGGTGAGCAGTTCTTC. Full variable domain (rest looked up from reference TRBV15 and TRBJ2-1): DAMVIQNPRYQVTQFGKPVTLSCSQTLNHNVMYWYQQKSSQAPKLLFHYYDKDFNNEADTPDNFQSRRPNTSFCFLDIRSPGLGDTAMYLCARGLRTEGEQFFGPGTRLTVL.

J is TRBJ2-7 and V is TRBV28, with 8 bases matching TRBD2. CDR3 length: 15 residues. Trimming took 2 bases from V and 0 from J; bases not matched to a gene: 3. The germline V gene encodes CDR1 MDHEN and CDR2 SYDVKM. In nucleotides, the CDR3 is TGTGCCAGCAGTTTAACTGGGACTAGCTCCTACGAGCAGTACTTC. This encodes CASSLTGTSSYEQYF.

J is TRBJ2-7 and V is TRBV27; a weak D match, TRBD1 (5 bases). The germline V gene encodes CDR1 MNHEY and CDR2 SMNVEV (reference sequence). There are 15 residues in the CDR3. V was trimmed by 1 base and J by 3 bases, leaving 13 bases between them. In nucleotides, the CDR3 is TGTGCCAGCAGTTTATTAAGGGGCAGCCTCTACGAGCAGTACTTC. Its translation is CASSLLRGSLYEQYF.

The table lists this clone with a count of one. The chain recombines TRBV5-8 with TRBJ1-1; TRBD1 is a possible D gene (5 bases). Looked up from germline, CDR1 is SGHTS and CDR2 is YDEGEE. V was shortened by 7 bases and J by 2 bases, with 15 bases between the two germline ends. The CDR3 length is 14 residues. The CDR3 protein is CASSKKGINTEAFF. The CDR3 bases are TGTGCCAGCTCAAAGAAGGGGATCAACACTGAAGCTTTCTTT.

The J gene is TRBJ2-2, the V gene TRBV9; D uncertain. Germline assignment: CDR1 SGDLS and CDR2 YYNGEE. With 4 bases removed from V and 6 bases from J, the gap between germline ends came to 7 bases. The CDR3 is 12 amino acids. CDR3 in DNA: TGTGCCAGCAGCCCCCAGGCCGGGGAGCTGTTTTTT. Translation gives CASSPQAGELFF. Filled out from reference TRBV9 and TRBJ2-2, the complete variable domain reads DSGVTQTPKHLITATGQRVTLRCSPRSGDLSVYWYQQSLDQGLQFLIQYYNGEERAKGNILERFSAQQFPDLHSELNLSSLELGDSALYFCASSPQAGELFFGEGSRLTVL.

To note about this clone: Other DNA sequences in this sample translate to the same CDR3. The chain links TRBV27 to TRBJ1-1; D is ambiguous. Trimming took 5 bases from V and 0 from J, leaving 7 bases between them. Germline values: CDR1 MNHEY, CDR2 SMNVEV (reference sequence). CDR3 length: 13 residues. The CDR3 protein is CASSPSMNTEAFF. CDR3 nucleotides: TGTGCCAGCAGTCCCAGTATGAACACTGAAGCTTTCTTT.

This chain connects TRBV27 to TRBJ2-3; D unresolved. Germline V lookup: CDR1 MNHEY, CDR2 SMNVEV (reference sequence). Trimming stripped 1 base from V and 1 base from J, with 15 bases between. This CDR3 spans 17 amino acids. DNA for the CDR3: TGTGCCAGCAGTTTATACTACTTAAATTACGGCACAGATACGCAGTATTTT. It is translated as CASSLYYLNYGTDTQYF.

The rearrangement links TRBV28 to TRBJ1-2; the match to TRBD1 covers 8 bases. V was clipped by 8 bases and J by 7 bases; unmatched bases: 27. CDR1 and CDR2 (germline): MDHEN, SYDVKM. The length of the CDR3 is 19 residues. This CDR3 is CASLRVSSGTGVPYPGYTF. The CDR3 DNA sequence: TGTGCCAGCCTCCGGGTGAGCTCCGGGACAGGCGTCCCCTATCCTGGCTACACCTTC.

The V and J genes are TRBV9 and TRBJ2-6; D remains unclear. CDR1 SGDLS and CDR2 YYNGEE come from the germline V gene. This CDR3 comprises 19 residues. Trimming pared 5 bases from V and 0 bases from J, leaving 21 bases between. The CDR3 DNA reads as TGTGCCAGCAGTGACCCACTGGAGCTAGTTTACTCTGGGGCCAACGTCCTGACTTTC. As protein: CASSDPLELVYSGANVLTF.

This clone has a single count. V is TRBV4-1 and J is TRBJ2-7; 8 nucleotides align to TRBD2. J was trimmed by 6 bases and V by 3 bases; bases with no gene match: 10. There are 15 residues in the CDR3. Germline values: CDR1 MGHRA, CDR2 YSYEKL. The CDR3: CASSHYSGILSEQYF. DNA for the CDR3: TGCGCCAGCAGCCACTATAGCGGGATCTTAAGCGAGCAGTACTTC.

In the case of this clone: Other DNA sequences in this sample translate to the same CDR3. The gene calls are TRBV27 and TRBJ1-1; D not resolved. CDR1 and CDR2 (germline): MNHEY, SMNVEV (reference sequence). The ends were cut back, 6 bases at V and 1 base at J, with 12 bases in the middle. The CDR3 extends over 14 amino acids. The CDR3 protein is CASSLLGGNTEAFF. The CDR3 DNA is TGTGCCAGCAGCCTATTAGGAGGGAACACTGAAGCTTTCTTT.

This chain's CDR3 is CASKASYYSNQPQHF. CDR3 DNA: TGTGCCAGCAAGGCCAGCTATTATAGCAATCAGCCCCAGCATTTT. The chain employs TRBV6-5 and TRBJ1-5; D uncertain. The CDR3 is 15 residues long. V gave up 7 bases and J gave up 0 bases, with 13 bases separating them. CDR1 is MNHEY, CDR2 SVGAGI, per germline.

V and J are TRBV2 and TRBJ1-2; D may be TRBD1 (5 bases). Germline V gives CDR1 SNHLY, CDR2 FYNNEI. The CDR3 length is 14 residues. V lost 6 bases to trimming and J lost 6 bases, with 17 bases between them. The CDR3 sequence is CASRDLNRGDGYTF. The DNA of the CDR3 is TGTGCCAGCAGGGACCTAAACCGGGGGGATGGCTACACCTTC.

J is TRBJ1-2 and V is TRBV27, with D possibly being TRBD1 (5 bases). Deletions cut 3 bases from V and 4 bases from J, with 15 bases between. The CDR3 has 15 residues. From germline, CDR1 is MNHEY and CDR2 SMNVEV (reference sequence). The CDR3 DNA sequence: TGTGCCAGCAGTTTCGATAGGGGATTAGGCTATGGCTACACCTTC. Its translation: CASSFDRGLGYGYTF.